The 19 T cell receptor beta chains listed next were all sequenced from one sample in a study of T-cell memory formation after mild COVID-19. TCRdb redid the calling of the 5' RACE reads with MiXCR, one entry per CDR3 protein. The profile covers roughly 180,000 distinct CDR3 sequences, with approximately 10% appearing a single time and 3.8% taken by the ten largest. The sample comprised PBMCs or a T cell subset sorted from them (not recorded which). The receptors stem from a young man who had mild COVID-19 (a few samples of this study predate the infection). Cell type and time point are not known.

This clonotype has a handful of counts. The CDR3 DNA is TGTGCCAGCAGCCTTACACCGAACACCGGGGAGCTGTTTTTT. It specifies CASSLTPNTGELFF. The genes are TRBV12-3 or TRBV12-4 and TRBJ2-2; D is unclear. This CDR3 has 14 amino acids. Deletions cut 6 bases from V and 0 bases from J, with 8 bases between.

This clonotype was counted between two and nine times. The V and J genes are TRBV5-1 and TRBJ1-1; D perhaps matches TRBD1 (5 bases). This CDR3 is built from 13 residues. In germline, CDR1 is SGHRS, CDR2 YFSETQ. V was trimmed by 4 bases and J by 3 bases, leaving 10 bases between them. CDR3 residues: CASSRGEDTEAFF. The CDR3, as DNA: TGCGCCAGCAGCAGGGGAGAGGACACTGAAGCTTTCTTT.

The rearrangement links TRBV4-2 to TRBJ2-3, with 7 bases identical to TRBD2. Per germline, CDR1 LGHNA and CDR2 YNFKEQ. CDR3 length: 16 residues. J lost 2 bases, V lost 5 bases, and 10 bases had no gene match. Here the CDR3 reads CASSVGLAESTDTQYF. CDR3 sequence (DNA): TGTGCCAGCAGCGTCGGGCTAGCGGAGTCCACAGATACGCAGTATTTT.

The V call is TRBV4-2, the J call TRBJ1-2, with D possibly being TRBD1 (5 bases). The CDR3 loop spans 13 amino acids. CDR1 and CDR2 (germline): LGHNA, YNFKEQ. V lost 4 bases and J lost 7, with 13 bases in between. CDR3 region: CASSRGRVVGYTF. DNA of the CDR3: TGTGCCAGCAGCCGCGGCAGGGTCGTTGGCTACACCTTC.

This clonotype was counted between two and nine times. The rearrangement links TRBV27 to TRBJ2-3; D gene ambiguous. Germline V gene lookup returns CDR1 MNHEY and CDR2 SMNVEV (reference sequence). The V end lost 3 bases, the J end lost 0 bases, and 10 bases lay between the germline ends. CDR3 length: 15 amino acids. The CDR3 loop is CASSFYFSSTDTQYF. CDR3 DNA sequence: TGTGCCAGCAGTTTCTACTTCTCTAGCACAGATACGCAGTATTTT.

J is TRBJ1-2 and V is TRBV20-1; tentative D call: TRBD1 (5 bases). In germline, CDR1 is DFQATT, CDR2 SNEGSKA (reference sequence). Trimming shortened V by 6 bases and J by 4 bases, and 15 bases separated the two germline ends. This CDR3 contains 13 residues. The CDR3 DNA reads TGCAGTGCCCCCGGTGGGGGTGTCTATGGCTACACCTTC. It encodes CSAPGGGVYGYTF.

This chain uses TRBV6-2 or TRBV6-3 with TRBJ1-4; D is unclear. Germline CDR1 and CDR2: MNHEY and SVGEGT. This CDR3 comprises 16 residues. Trimming took off 3 bases at V and 0 bases at J, with 11 bases between the two ends. The DNA of the CDR3 is TGTGCCAGCAGTTATCCATACAGCGCAACTAATGAAAAACTGTTTTTT. Translation gives CASSYPYSATNEKLFF.

This rearrangement joins TRBV18 to TRBJ2-3; weak D call: TRBD2 (5 bases). Germline V gene data show CDR1 as KGHSH and CDR2 as LQKENI. The CDR3 consists of 14 residues. Trimming left V 3 bases short and J 6 bases short, with 13 bases between. The CDR3 loop is CASSPFRGSDTQYF. In DNA form, the CDR3 reads TGTGCCAGCTCACCTTTTCGGGGAAGCGATACGCAGTATTTT.

This clonotype was detected many times. V and J are TRBV24-1 and TRBJ2-1, with TRBD1 as a possible D gene (6 bases). V gave up 3 bases and J gave up 5 bases, with 13 bases separating them. Germline CDR1 is KGHDR and CDR2 is SFDVKD. The CDR3 is 15 amino acids. CDR3: CATSDPGVSNNEQFF. The CDR3 DNA reads as TGTGCCACCAGTGATCCAGGGGTGTCGAACAATGAGCAGTTCTTC.

V is TRBV18 and J is TRBJ1-1; D call uncertain. The CDR3 totals 13 residues. The V gene lost 3 bases and the J gene lost 3 bases, with 8 bases spanning the gap. Per germline, CDR1 KGHSH and CDR2 LQKENI. DNA of the CDR3: TGTGCCAGCTCACCTTGGCCGGACACTGAAGCTTTCTTT. It translates to CASSPWPDTEAFF.

The sample holds a few counts of this clonotype. In DNA form, the CDR3 reads TGTGCCAGCGCCCGGGACAGGGCCTCGAGGGCTTTCTTT. It specifies CASARDRASRAFF. The rearrangement uses TRBV7-9 and TRBJ1-1; 9 bases line up with TRBD1. This CDR3 has 13 residues. CDR1 and CDR2 from the germline V gene are SEHNR and FQNEAQ (reference sequence). V was clipped by 8 bases and J by 11 bases; unmatched bases: 12.

This clonotype was counted only a few times. V and J are TRBV3-1 and TRBJ2-3; D is unclear. CDR1 and CDR2 from the germline V gene are LGHDT and YNNKEL (reference sequence). V was clipped by 1 base and J by 6 bases, with 8 bases between them. There are 13 residues in the CDR3. The CDR3 nucleotides read TGTGCCAGCAGCCAAGGGTGGACGGATACGCAGTATTTT. Amino acid sequence: CASSQGWTDTQYF.

This clonotype was picked up a small number of times. The rearrangement links TRBV3-1 to TRBJ2-7; D ambiguous. V was trimmed by 0 bases and J by 0 bases, leaving 6 bases between them. The CDR3 is made up of 14 amino acids. Germline CDR1 reads LGHDT; CDR2 reads YNNKEL (reference sequence). CDR3 nucleotide sequence: TGTGCCAGCAGCCAAGATCCGAGCTCCTACGAGCAGTACGTC. Its translation is CASSQDPSSYEQYV.

This clonotype has only a few counts. Here the CDR3 reads CASSRGDGNTIYF. CDR3 in DNA: TGTGCCAGCAGCCGGGGGGACGGAAACACCATATATTTT. The chain links TRBV7-3 to TRBJ1-3, with a tentative D call TRBD1 (5 bases). V was cut by 5 bases and J by 4 bases, with 9 bases left in between. The CDR3 spans 13 residues. The V gene's germline CDR1 is SGHTA and CDR2 FQGTGA.

The rearrangement joins TRBV7-2 to TRBJ2-7; D not resolved. The V gene lost 5 bases and the J gene lost 4 bases, with 9 bases spanning the gap. The CDR3 consists of 12 residues. CDR1 and CDR2 (germline): SGHTA, FQGNSA. The CDR3 nucleotides read TGTGCCAGCAGCCGGCGGTCTTACGAGCAGTACTTC. It translates to CASSRRSYEQYF. Full variable domain (outside the CDR3, taken from reference TRBV7-2 and TRBJ2-7): GAGVSQSPSNKVTEKGKDVELRCDPISGHTALYWYRQSLGQGLEFLIYFQGNSAPDKSGLPSDRFSAERTGGSVSTLTIQRTQQEDSAVYLCASSRRSYEQYFGPGTRLTVT.

V is TRBV7-2 and J is TRBJ2-3; TRBD1 matches at 7 bases. V shed 6 bases, J shed 4 bases, and the junction held 4 bases outside the gene matches. Germline-derived CDR1 and CDR2 are SGHTA and FQGNSA. The CDR3 has 13 residues. Here the CDR3 reads CASREQGSDTQYF. DNA for the CDR3: TGTGCCAGCAGAGAACAGGGGTCAGATACGCAGTATTTT.

The V gene is TRBV5-4, the J gene TRBJ1-2, with D possibly being TRBD1 (5 bases). CDR3 length: 13 amino acids. Trimming took 2 bases from V and 8 from J, leaving 13 bases between them. CDR1 SGHNT and CDR2 YYREEE come from the germline V gene (reference sequence). The CDR3 DNA is TGTGCCAGCAGCTTCTCCAGGGCTGCCGGCTACACCTTC. Encoded protein: CASSFSRAAGYTF.

This clonotype was counted between two and nine times. V and J are TRBV7-2 and TRBJ2-1, with 7 bases identical to TRBD2. The germline V gene encodes CDR1 SGHTA and CDR2 FQGNSA. The length of the CDR3 is 15 residues. V trimming: 2 bases; J trimming: 5 bases; junction bases outside the gene matches: 6. The CDR3 loop reads CASSLLAAGHNEQFF. The CDR3 coding sequence is TGTGCCAGCAGCTTACTAGCGGCTGGACACAATGAGCAGTTCTTC.

A remark on this clonotype: This may be a read error, as it is one base from a much larger clone. The chain carries TRBV7-9 and TRBJ2-7; D gene ambiguous. Germline CDR1 and CDR2: SEHNR and FQNEAQ (reference sequence). V lost 0 bases to trimming and J lost 2 bases, with 5 bases between them. The CDR3 is 13 amino acids. The CDR3 loop is CASSLAWPYEQYF. The CDR3 DNA follows: TGTGCCAGCAGCTTAGCTTGGCCCTACGAGCAGTACTTC.